The 25 T cell receptor beta chains listed next were all sequenced from one sample in a study of vaccination and CD4 T cells after COVID-19 (dated by TCRdb to 2022 to 2024). Library preparation employed PCR. The reads were generated on an Illumina iSeq 100. At the Johns Hopkins FTIC core, DNA from the cultured CD4+ T cells underwent TCR sequencing with the Oncomine TCR Beta short-read assay. TCRdb redid the processing of the public reads, applying fastp at Q25 and MiXCR, and retained in-frame beta chains. Rows merge per CDR3 protein into single entries with the most common DNA and genes. Here the sample has thousands of distinct CDR3 sequences; around 41% occur a single time. The top ten clones comprise roughly 19% of the sample. Taken with the paper, the label for treatment or condition translates to: roughly ten-day PBMC culture with coronavirus spike peptide pools or control peptides (ViraFEST assay). CD4+ T cells from unexposed donors were collected before the COVID-19 pandemic (2011-2018).

These receptors have no known antigen. The sequenced sample was CD4+ T cells from blood, cultured in vitro. These receptors all come from a human donor in good health.

This rearrangement joins TRBV25-1 to TRBJ1-1, with D uncertain. V lost 1 base and J lost 7, with 16 bases in between. CDR3 length: 15 amino acids. Germline CDR1 reads MGHDK; CDR2 reads SYGVNS. The CDR3 loop is CASSEWAGSSGEAFF. The CDR3 DNA sequence: TGTGCCAGCAGTGAATGGGCGGGTTCCTCCGGTGAAGCTTTCTTT.

The rearrangement links TRBV20-1 to TRBJ2-5, with D uncertain. The CDR3 has 13 amino acids. From germline, CDR1 is DFQATT and CDR2 SNEGSKA (reference sequence). Trimming shortened V by 3 bases and J by 4 bases, and 12 bases separated the two germline ends. Here the CDR3 reads CSASLDGGETQYF. The CDR3 nucleotides are TGCAGTGCTAGCTTGGACGGCGGAGAGACCCAGTACTTC.

In its sample, this clonotype was seen a few times. The chain couples TRBV15 to TRBJ1-3; unclear D gene. Germline-derived CDR1 and CDR2 are LNHNV and YYDKDF (reference sequence). This CDR3 contains 14 residues. V was pared by 7 bases and J by 1 base, with 11 bases between. CDR3 protein: CATTRALSGNTIYF. The CDR3 nucleotides are TGTGCCACCACCCGGGCCCTATCTGGAAACACCATATATTTT. Full variable domain (outside the CDR3, taken from reference TRBV15 and TRBJ1-3): DAMVIQNPRYQVTQFGKPVTLSCSQTLNHNVMYWYQQKSSQAPKLLFHYYDKDFNNEADTPDNFQSRRPNTSFCFLDIRSPGLGDTAMYLCATTRALSGNTIYFGEGSWLTVV.

V is TRBV12-3 or TRBV12-4 and J is TRBJ2-2; 9 bases map to TRBD2. The CDR3 loop spans 16 amino acids. V lost 2 bases, J lost 7 bases, and 8 bases stayed unmatched. The CDR3: CASSLMAGGQIGELFF. The CDR3 DNA is TGTGCCAGCAGTTTAATGGCGGGAGGGCAGATCGGGGAGCTGTTTTTT.

The table lists this clonotype with a few counts. The chain has TRBV2 and TRBJ1-5; 8 bases are a match to TRBD1. Germline CDR1 is SNHLY and CDR2 is FYNNEI. CDR3 size: 14 residues. After removal of 6 bases from V and 6 bases from J, the junction contained 7 bases not matched to a gene. The CDR3 DNA reads TGTGCCAGCAGCAGGACAGGGCTCGGTCAGCCCCAGCATTTT. Amino acid sequence: CASSRTGLGQPQHF.

DNA for the CDR3: TGTGCCAGCAGTCTCGGGCCGGGTGGCTACACCTTC. This translates into CASSLGPGGYTF. The chain uses TRBV12-3 or TRBV12-4 and TRBJ1-2; no clear D. The V end was cut by 5 bases, the J end by 7 bases, with 11 bases between. This CDR3 contains 12 residues.

V gene TRBV5-4 combines with J gene TRBJ1-6; no reliable D call. Deletions cut 0 bases from V and 10 bases from J, with 8 bases between. CDR3 length: 13 residues. CDR1 is SGHNT and CDR2 is YYREEE in the germline V gene (reference sequence). CDR3: CASSLVATSPLHF. Here the CDR3 DNA reads TGTGCCAGCAGCTTGGTTGCGACCTCACCCCTCCACTTT. Full variable domain (remainder filled in from reference TRBV5-4 and TRBJ1-6): ETGVTQSPTHLIKTRGQQVTLRCSSQSGHNTVSWYQQALGQGPQFIFQYYREEENGRGNFPPRFSGLQFPNYSSELNVNALELDDSALYLCASSLVATSPLHFGNGTRLTVT.

This clonotype was recorded a few times. This sequence joins TRBV27 and TRBJ2-3; perhaps TRBD1 as D (7 bases). Germline loops: CDR1 MNHEY, CDR2 SMNVEV (reference sequence). The CDR3 runs 14 residues. The V end lost 8 bases, the J end lost 3 bases, and 15 bases lay between the germline ends. The CDR3 loop reads CASGIQGRTDTQYF. In DNA, the CDR3 is TGTGCCAGCGGCATACAGGGGAGGACAGATACGCAGTATTTT.

The chain recombines TRBV12-3 or TRBV12-4 with TRBJ1-5, with 8 bases aligning to TRBD1. With V trimmed by 7 bases and J by 6 bases, 8 bases remained unmatched. This CDR3 region has 14 residues. The DNA for the CDR3 is TGTGCCAGCAAAAGCGGGACAGGCCTTCAGCCCCAGCATTTT. Amino acids: CASKSGTGLQPQHF.

The genes are TRBV7-2 and TRBJ2-1, with unresolved D. The CDR3 is 13 residues long. Per the germline V gene, CDR1 is SGHTA and CDR2 is FQGNSA. V was shortened by 7 bases and J by 7 bases, with 14 bases between the two germline ends. CDR3 in amino acids: CASTSSVANEQFF. CDR3 nucleotide sequence: TGTGCCAGCACCTCATCGGTAGCTAATGAGCAGTTCTTC.

The chain links TRBV10-3 to TRBJ1-1; D gene unclear. V was trimmed by 10 bases and J by 0 bases, leaving 21 bases between them. Germline V gene lookup returns CDR1 ENHRY and CDR2 SYGVKD. The length of the CDR3 is 16 residues. CDR3 in amino acids: CATEVGVGSMNTEAFF. CDR3 DNA sequence: TGTGCCACCGAAGTCGGGGTAGGGAGCATGAACACTGAAGCTTTCTTT.

V gene TRBV12-3 or TRBV12-4 combines with J gene TRBJ1-2; D is unresolved. The ends were cut back, 1 base at V and 1 base at J, with 7 bases in the middle. The CDR3 spans 14 residues. In nucleotides, the CDR3 is TGTGCCAGCAGTTTAGGGCACTTTAACTATGGCTACACCTTC. Translated, it gives CASSLGHFNYGYTF.

The chain links TRBV7-9 to TRBJ2-7; 8 bases align to TRBD1. With V trimmed by 7 bases and J by 1 base, 6 bases remained unmatched. The length of the CDR3 is 14 residues. Germline values: CDR1 SEHNR, CDR2 FQNEAQ (reference sequence). The CDR3 sequence: CASTATGGSYEQYF. In DNA form, the CDR3 reads TGTGCCAGCACCGCAACAGGGGGTTCCTACGAGCAGTACTTC.

V gene TRBV20-1 combines with J gene TRBJ2-3; D could derive from TRBD1 or TRBD2 (5 bases each). Germline CDR1 and CDR2: DFQATT and SNEGSKA (reference sequence). Trimming left V 0 bases short and J 7 bases short, with 14 bases between. CDR3 size: 14 residues. In DNA form, the CDR3 reads TGCAGTGCTAGAGATCGTGAGGGGCGCAATACGCAGTATTTT. Its translation is CSARDREGRNTQYF.

This clonotype was counted only a few times. J is TRBJ2-3 and V is TRBV20-1; the match to TRBD1 covers 10 bases. Germline V lookup: CDR1 DFQATT, CDR2 SNEGSKA (reference sequence). V shed 1 base, J shed 3 bases, and the junction held 7 bases outside the gene matches. The CDR3 is made up of 16 amino acids. The CDR3 spells CSARALGQGGTDTQYF. The CDR3 coding sequence is TGCAGTGCTAGAGCCCTCGGACAGGGGGGGACAGATACGCAGTATTTT.

The V call is TRBV5-5, the J call TRBJ2-1; D is ambiguous. CDR3 length: 15 residues. Per germline, CDR1 SGHKS and CDR2 YYEKEE (reference sequence). Trimming left V 0 bases short and J 0 bases short, with 7 bases between. In DNA form, the CDR3 reads TGTGCCAGCAGCTTGGTCCAGAGCTCCTACAATGAGCAGTTCTTC. Amino acids: CASSLVQSSYNEQFF.

The chain recombines TRBV19 with TRBJ2-3; 15 bases are shared with TRBD2. Germline V lookup: CDR1 LNHDA, CDR2 SQIVND (reference sequence). The CDR3 is 17 residues long. The V gene end was trimmed by 1 base and the J gene end by 8 bases; junction bases not matched to a gene: 7. The CDR3 coding sequence is TGTGCCAGTAGTATAGTAGGACTAGCGGGAGGGCCGAGTACGCAGTATTTT. Its protein product is CASSIVGLAGGPSTQYF.

J is TRBJ1-2 and V is TRBV12-3 or TRBV12-4; D ambiguous. This CDR3 contains 12 residues. Trimming cost V 3 bases and J 1 base, with 3 bases left between them. CDR3 sequence: CASSLGNYGYTF. CDR3 DNA sequence: TGTGCCAGCAGTTTGGGTAACTATGGCTACACCTTC.

This chain uses TRBV7-2 with TRBJ2-7, with D perhaps assigned TRBD1 or TRBD2 (5 bases each). The V gene's germline CDR1 is SGHTA and CDR2 FQGNSA. V dropped 5 bases and J dropped 6 bases, with 23 bases sitting between them. This CDR3 has 16 amino acids. The CDR3 here is CASSPPPGGSGSEQYF. Written as DNA, the CDR3 is TGTGCCAGCAGCCCCCCCCCTGGGGGTTCGGGGTCCGAGCAGTACTTC.

The chain combines TRBV2 with TRBJ1-1; no definite D call. Trimming took 2 bases from V and 7 from J, leaving 5 bases between them. The CDR3 length is 11 residues. In germline, CDR1 is SNHLY, CDR2 FYNNEI. CDR3 sequence: CASSETNEAFF. The CDR3 nucleotides read TGTGCCAGCAGTGAAACGAATGAAGCTTTCTTT.

The rearrangement uses TRBV27 and TRBJ2-7, with D possibly being TRBD2 (5 bases). Germline V CDR1 and CDR2: MNHEY, SMNVEV (reference sequence). V gave up 8 bases and J gave up 5 bases, with 16 bases separating them. The CDR3 has 13 residues. The DNA for the CDR3 is TGTGCCAGCGCCGCCTGGGCGCGGGACGAGCAGTACTTC. As protein: CASAAWARDEQYF.

The V gene is TRBV20-1, the J gene TRBJ1-1; 9 nucleotides agree with TRBD1. Germline V gives CDR1 DFQATT, CDR2 SNEGSKA (reference sequence). This CDR3 contains 17 residues. The J segment lost 0 bases and the V segment lost 0 bases, leaving 8 bases of the junction unmatched. In DNA, the CDR3 is TGCAGTGCTAGAGAAGACAGGGGGAGCATCATGAACACTGAAGCTTTCTTT. This translates into CSAREDRGSIMNTEAFF.

In this sample, this clonotype turned up a few times. The rearrangement joins TRBV20-1 to TRBJ1-5; 10 bases are shared with TRBD1. Germline-derived CDR1 and CDR2 are DFQATT and SNEGSKA (reference sequence). The CDR3 consists of 17 residues. J lost 0 bases, V lost 0 bases, and 5 bases had no gene match. CDR3 protein: CSAREGQGWYSNQPQHF. The CDR3 nucleotides are TGCAGTGCTAGAGAGGGACAGGGGTGGTATAGCAATCAGCCCCAGCATTTT.

V is TRBV12-3 or TRBV12-4 and J is TRBJ2-5; no clear D. CDR3 size: 11 residues. The ends were cut back, 5 bases at V and 5 bases at J, with 6 bases in the middle. CDR3 in DNA: TGTGCCAGCAGTCGCAGGGAGACCCAGTACTTC. Translated: CASSRRETQYF.

This clonotype has only a few counts. The chain carries TRBV7-2 and TRBJ1-2; TRBD1 matches 10 bases. V dropped 3 bases and J dropped 7; count of bases not matched to a gene: 14. Germline CDR1 and CDR2: SGHTA and FQGNSA. The CDR3 is 17 amino acids. The CDR3 DNA reads TGTGCCAGCAGCTTGGGGGGCGTCCGACAGGGGGCGGGTGGCTACACCTTC. Protein sequence: CASSLGGVRQGAGGYTF.